This T cell receptor beta chain was obtained from a study of Ad26.COV2.S vaccination and SARS-CoV-2 variants. To note about this clone: Its specificity is not known.

V lost 4 bases and J 6 bases, leaving 16 bases between the germline ends. Germline-derived CDR1 and CDR2 are MNHEY and SMNVEV (reference sequence). The CDR3 has 15 residues. The sample's treatment: some 20 received Ad26.COV2.S at low or high dose, single or two shots; five or six received placebo; per-sample allocation not given. On day 63 after the first injection, vaccine and placebo recipients gave samples. Whoever gave the sample was an adult aged 18-55 years in Boston. Study findings and constraints: Comparable non-spike TCR breadth was observed in vaccine and placebo recipients. Substantial breadth in spike-specific CD8+ and CD4+ T cell responses was reportedly seen after vaccination.

Assay used: immunoSEQ multiplex PCR; TCRdb lists only in-frame clones, some missing. The data contain over 400,000 clones, 90% of them seen just once; the ten biggest clones take up more than 3.5%. This receptor was identified in a person between 18 and 65 years old who received the Ad26.COV2.S COVID-19 vaccine or a placebo. Specimen: peripheral blood, collected in a trial of Ad26.COV2.S vaccine versus placebo. The chain carries TRBV27 and TRBJ1-5; D may be TRBD1 (6 bases). The chain's CDR3 is CASSSNTGFGQPQHF. The CDR3 nucleotides are TGTGCCAGCAGTTCGAATACAGGGTTTGGTCAGCCCCAGCATTTT.